This TCR beta chain was captured by sequencing in a study of shared clonotypes between healthy human individuals. Study-level results: Naive subsets tended to show greater estimated richness than memory subsets.

Repertoires were generated with immunoSEQ multiplex PCR, while TCRdb's copy carries only in-frame clones and drops some. The table lists roughly 2 million clones, more than 90% of them singletons. Concerning this clone itself: Its target is not known.

This CDR3 has 13 amino acids. After removal of 5 bases from V and 8 bases from J, the junction contained 9 bases not matched to a gene. The germline V gene encodes CDR1 GTSNPN and CDR2 SVGIG (reference sequence). The rearrangement joins TRBV30 to TRBJ2-1, with 7 bases identical to TRBD1. Input material: naive CD4+ T cells sorted from blood. Subset reported: CD45RA+ positively selected. The sequence was collected from a man aged 18 to 29 in good health. This chain's CDR3 is CAWGYITGDEQFF. The CDR3 region has the DNA TGTGCCTGGGGATACATTACAGGGGATGAGCAGTTCTTC.